This T cell receptor (beta chain) stems from a study of cytomegalovirus exposure and HLA in healthy donors. This CDR3 has 13 residues. PCR primers comprised 60 Vbeta and 13 Jbeta primers. Profiling relied on immunoSEQ multiplex PCR, and the TCRdb table lists in-frame clones only, not all of them. The repertoire holds about 92,000 clones, with around four fifths as singletons. The TCR originated in a man aged 45 to 65 in good health and CMV-seropositive. The chain is built from TRBV21-1 and TRBJ2-7; the D call in the table, TRBD1, was not verified against the DNA. TRBV21-1 is labeled a pseudogene. Sequencing was performed on PBMCs. The CDR3 DNA sequence: TGTGCCAGCAGCACACCCCAGGGCTACGAGCAGTACTTC. This codes for CASSTPQGYEQYF.